This T cell receptor beta chain appears in the sequencing data of a study of blood T cell repertoires in COVID-19. Across the study: In each case, the material was cDNA or gDNA derived from T cells, B-cell-depleted T cells, or PBMCs.

Seattle patient enrollment occurred during active infection, with longitudinal follow-up thereafter. In the original workflow: Estimation of nucleated cell counts relied on the amplification of reference gene primers. Sequencing was performed with immunoSEQ multiplex PCR; in TCRdb, only in-frame clones are kept and a portion is missing. The DNA gave D and trimming, while V, J and clone size come from that table. The profile shows about 290,000 clones, roughly 89% of them singletons. The germline CDR1 and CDR2 sequences are LNHDA and SQIVND (reference sequence). The CDR3 contains 13 residues. V was pared by 6 bases and J by 1 base, with 1 base of the junction left unmatched.

The chain carries TRBV19 and TRBJ1-2; 8 nucleotides line up with TRBD1. This receptor was identified in a woman aged 25-40 years with COVID-19, enrolled during active disease. Sequencing input: peripheral blood. The DNA of the CDR3 is TGTGCCAGTAGGGACAGGGATAACTATGGCTACACCTTC. Residues: CASRDRDNYGYTF.